A single sample is the source of the 2 T cell receptor beta chains below, sequenced in a study of blood T cells in healthy people across ages. Combining a sample-barcoded 5' primer with a J-beta primer mix, a second PCR ran for 7 to 11 cycles. TCRdb independently ran MiXCR on the 5' RACE reads; one entry per CDR3 protein. The data contain around 400,000 distinct CDR3 sequences, approximately 47% of them singletons. The source material was blood. These receptors all come from a man aged 55 to 69 in good health.

V is TRBV20-1 and J is TRBJ2-1; the D gene is possibly TRBD1 (5 bases). V was shortened by 2 bases and J by 15 bases, with 14 bases between the two germline ends. The CDR3 is made up of 11 amino acids. The V gene's germline CDR1 is DFQATT and CDR2 SNEGSKA (reference sequence). The CDR3 protein is CSARIVDTVFF. CDR3 DNA: TGCAGTGCTAGAATAGTGGACACCGTGTTCTTC.

CDR3: CASSFEGRETQYF. The CDR3 DNA is TGTGCCAGCAGCTTTGAGGGCCGGGAGACCCAGTACTTC. The V call is TRBV5-4, the J call TRBJ2-4, with a possible D match to TRBD2 (5 bases). The end of the DNA is better explained by TRBJ2-5, so the J call may be wrong. This CDR3 is built from 13 residues. In germline, CDR1 is SGHNT, CDR2 YYREEE (reference sequence).